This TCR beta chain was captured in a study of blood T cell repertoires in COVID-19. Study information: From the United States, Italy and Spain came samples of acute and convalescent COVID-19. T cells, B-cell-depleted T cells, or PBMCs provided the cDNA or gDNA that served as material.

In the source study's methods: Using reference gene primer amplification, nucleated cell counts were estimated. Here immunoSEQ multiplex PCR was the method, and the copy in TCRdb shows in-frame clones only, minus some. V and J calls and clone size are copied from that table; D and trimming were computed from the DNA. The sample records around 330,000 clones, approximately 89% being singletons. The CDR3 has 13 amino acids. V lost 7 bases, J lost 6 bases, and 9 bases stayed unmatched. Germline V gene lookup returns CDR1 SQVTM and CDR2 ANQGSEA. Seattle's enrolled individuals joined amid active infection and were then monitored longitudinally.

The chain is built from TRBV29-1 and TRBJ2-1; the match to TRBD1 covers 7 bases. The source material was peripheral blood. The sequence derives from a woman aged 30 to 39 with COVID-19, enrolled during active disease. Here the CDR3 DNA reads TGCAGCGGTGGTTCTTGGACAGGCAATGAGCAGTTCTTC. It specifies CSGGSWTGNEQFF.